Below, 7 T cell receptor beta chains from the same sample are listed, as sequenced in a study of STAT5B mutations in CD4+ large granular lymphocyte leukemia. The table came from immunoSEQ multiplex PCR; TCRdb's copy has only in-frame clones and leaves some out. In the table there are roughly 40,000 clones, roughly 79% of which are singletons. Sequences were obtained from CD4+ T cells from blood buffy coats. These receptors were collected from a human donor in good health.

DNA for the CDR3: TGTGCCAGCAGCTTATTAGGTACTGGAAGCGACGAGCAGTACTTC. Protein product: CASSLLGTGSDEQYF. The J gene is TRBJ2-7, the V gene TRBV7-6; D call uncertain. The V end lost 2 bases, the J end lost 5 bases, and 16 bases lay between the germline ends. The CDR3 has 15 residues. From germline, CDR1 is SGHVS and CDR2 FNYEAQ.

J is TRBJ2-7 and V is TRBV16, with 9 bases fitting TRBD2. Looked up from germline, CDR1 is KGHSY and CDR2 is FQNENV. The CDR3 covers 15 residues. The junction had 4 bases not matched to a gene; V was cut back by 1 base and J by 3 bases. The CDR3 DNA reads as TGTGCCAGCAGCCAATGGGGGACTAGCAACTACGAGCAGTACTTC. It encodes CASSQWGTSNYEQYF.

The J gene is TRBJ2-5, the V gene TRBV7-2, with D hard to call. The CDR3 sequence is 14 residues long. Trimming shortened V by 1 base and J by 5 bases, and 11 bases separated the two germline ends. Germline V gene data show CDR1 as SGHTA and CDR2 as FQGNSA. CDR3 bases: TGTGCCAGCAGCTTAGTTACTGTGGGCGAGACCCAGTACTTC. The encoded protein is CASSLVTVGETQYF.

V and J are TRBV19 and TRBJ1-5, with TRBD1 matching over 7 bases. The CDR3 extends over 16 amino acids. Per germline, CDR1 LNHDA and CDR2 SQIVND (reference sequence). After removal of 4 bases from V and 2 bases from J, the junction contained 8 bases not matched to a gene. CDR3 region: CASSTPTGLGNQPQHF. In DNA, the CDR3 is TGTGCCAGTAGTACACCGACAGGGCTTGGCAATCAGCCCCAGCATTTT.

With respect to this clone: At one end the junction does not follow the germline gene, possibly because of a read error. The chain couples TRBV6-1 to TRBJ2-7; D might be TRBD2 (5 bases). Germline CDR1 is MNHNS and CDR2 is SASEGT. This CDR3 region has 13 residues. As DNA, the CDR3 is TGTGCCAGCAGGGAAGAGGGTTCCGGCGAGCAGTACTTC. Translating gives CASREEGSGEQYF.

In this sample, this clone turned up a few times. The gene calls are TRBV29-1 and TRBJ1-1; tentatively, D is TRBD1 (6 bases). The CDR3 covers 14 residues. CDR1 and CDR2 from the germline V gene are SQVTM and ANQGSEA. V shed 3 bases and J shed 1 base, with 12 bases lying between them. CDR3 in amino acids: CSVDRTGSNTEAFF. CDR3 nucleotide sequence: TGCAGCGTTGACCGTACAGGGTCGAACACTGAAGCTTTCTTT.

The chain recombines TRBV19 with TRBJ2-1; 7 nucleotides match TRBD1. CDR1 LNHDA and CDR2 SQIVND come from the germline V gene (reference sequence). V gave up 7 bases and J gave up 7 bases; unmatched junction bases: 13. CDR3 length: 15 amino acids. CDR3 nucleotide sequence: TGTGCCAGTAAAGAGGGGCGGACAGGAGCAAATGAGCAGTTCTTC. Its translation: CASKEGRTGANEQFF.